The clone carrying this TCR beta chain was picked up a small number of times. Antigen unknown. This CDR3 has 13 amino acids. V gave up 4 bases and J gave up 0 bases, with 6 bases separating them. In germline, CDR1 is SGHAT, CDR2 FQNNGV. This sample is part of a study of cytomegalovirus exposure and HLA in healthy donors. PCR involved 60 Vbeta and 13 Jbeta primers. Study processing details: In a later analysis, the count reached 82 million or so unique TCR beta chains, with about 11 million shared. TCRdb keeps only in-frame clones here, not all; method: immunoSEQ multiplex PCR. That table gives V, J and clone size, and the DNA gave D and trimming. The table lists about 110,000 clones, approximately 16% of them singletons. Study conclusions and caveats: Among CMV-associated TCR beta chains, most appeared HLA-restricted in a later analysis. Associated with HLA alleles at 0.05 false discovery rate in a later analysis were fewer than 20,000 TCR beta sequences. An ancestry cluster, one associated with Asian ancestry, reportedly showed fewer N-insertions than the approximately 670-donor mean in a later analysis.

The receptor's source is a female donor in good health and CMV-seronegative. This rearrangement joins TRBV11-2 to TRBJ1-2; D is undetermined. The sample comprised PBMCs. The CDR3 coding sequence is TGTGCCAGCAGCTCAACAGCTAACTATGGCTACACCTTC. Protein sequence: CASSSTANYGYTF.